These 24 T cell receptor beta chains came from one sample sequenced in a study of shared clonotypes between healthy human individuals. Method: immunoSEQ multiplex PCR; TCRdb's copy keeps in-frame clones and lacks some. The table has 600,000 to 800,000 clones, roughly 72% seen once. Sequenced material: memory CD4+ T cells sorted from blood. Sample subset: CD45RA-negative fraction. The receptors shown here come from a woman aged 25 to 39 in good health.

The chain carries TRBV6-5 and TRBJ2-5, with D hard to call. Germline CDR1 MNHEY, CDR2 SVGAGI. Trimming took off 6 bases at V and 5 bases at J, with 13 bases between the two ends. This CDR3 is built from 13 residues. CDR3 DNA sequence: TGTGCCAGCAGGGTAAATTACCGGGAGACCCAGTACTTC. Amino acid sequence: CASRVNYRETQYF.

This clone showed up just a few times. The genes are TRBV2 and TRBJ1-4, with 7 bases that match TRBD1. The CDR3 consists of 16 residues. With 6 bases clipped from V and 2 bases from J, the junction kept 9 bases outside the gene matches. CDR1 is SNHLY, CDR2 FYNNEI, per germline. The CDR3, as DNA: TGTGCCAGCAGCCGGGACAGCCCTCGGACTAATGAAAAACTGTTTTTT. Protein product: CASSRDSPRTNEKLFF.

This sequence joins TRBV10-3 and TRBJ2-1, with 9 bases that match TRBD2. CDR1 is ENHRY, CDR2 SYGVKD, per germline. The CDR3 is 14 residues long. V shed 7 bases and J 8 bases; nucleotides not matched to a gene: 9. The CDR3 here is CAIKGSGSYYEQFF. The CDR3 coding sequence is TGTGCCATCAAAGGTAGCGGGAGTTATTATGAGCAGTTCTTC.

The chain employs TRBV11-2 and TRBJ2-4; 8 nucleotides align to TRBD2. V lost 7 bases and J lost 9; bases outside the gene matches: 14. Germline V gives CDR1 SGHAT, CDR2 FQNNGV. The CDR3 covers 15 residues. The CDR3 sequence: CASTPGAAGGTIQYF. The CDR3, as DNA: TGTGCCAGCACCCCAGGGGCTGCGGGAGGCACCATTCAGTACTTC.

The chain uses TRBV10-3 and TRBJ2-7; 9 nucleotides match TRBD2. CDR3 length: 14 amino acids. The J segment lost 4 bases and the V segment lost 10 bases, leaving 11 bases of the junction unmatched. Germline V gene data show CDR1 as ENHRY and CDR2 as SYGVKD. Here the CDR3 DNA reads TGTGCCACCTACAGTTCTAGCGGGGCGTACGAGCAGTACTTC. Translating it yields CATYSSSGAYEQYF.

The chain is built from TRBV5-1 and TRBJ2-7; maybe TRBD2 (6 bases). From germline, CDR1 is SGHRS and CDR2 YFSETQ. CDR3 length: 15 residues. The germline V and J ends were trimmed by 1 base and 5 bases, with 16 bases remaining between them. CDR3 nucleotide sequence: TGCGCCAGCAGCTTGTCTAGCGTCGGGTATAACGAGCAGTACTTC. It codes for CASSLSSVGYNEQYF.

This clone was picked up a small number of times. The identical CDR3 is also encoded by other nucleotide sequences in the sample. This rearrangement joins TRBV5-1 to TRBJ2-7, with D perhaps matching TRBD1 (5 bases). This CDR3 contains 13 residues. The V and J ends lost 1 base and 4 bases respectively, with 9 bases between them. The germline V gene has CDR1 SGHRS and CDR2 YFSETQ. The CDR3 sequence is CASSLSQGYEQYF. CDR3 bases: TGCGCCAGCAGCTTGAGTCAGGGTTACGAGCAGTACTTC.

This clone was detected many times. The J gene is TRBJ1-1, the V gene TRBV10-2; D uncertain. CDR3 length equals 11 residues. Trimming removed 8 bases at V and 1 base at J, with 5 bases between. Germline assignment: CDR1 WSHSY and CDR2 SAAADI. CDR3 sequence: CASGKNTEAFF. CDR3 DNA: TGCGCCAGCGGGAAGAACACTGAAGCTTTCTTT.

This clone appeared a few times. The chain is built from TRBV27 and TRBJ1-4; 8 bases match TRBD1. CDR1 MNHEY and CDR2 SMNVEV come from the germline V gene (reference sequence). V trimming: 3 bases; J trimming: 14 bases; junction bases outside the gene matches: 2. The CDR3 totals 11 residues. The CDR3 is CASSFRDRLFF. In nucleotides, the CDR3 is TGTGCCAGCAGTTTTCGGGACAGGCTGTTTTTT. Filled out from reference TRBV27 and TRBJ1-4, the complete variable domain reads EAQVTQNPRYLITVTGKKLTVTCSQNMNHEYMSWYRQDPGLGLRQIYYSMNVEVTDKGDVPEGYKVSRKEKRNFPLILESPSPNQTSLYFCASSFRDRLFFGSGTQLSVL.

J is TRBJ2-7 and V is TRBV28; TRBD2 matches at 12 bases. Germline V lookup: CDR1 MDHEN, CDR2 SYDVKM. The junction had 9 bases not matched to a gene; V was cut back by 6 bases and J by 3 bases. This CDR3 has 16 amino acids. CDR3 in amino acids: CASSELAGGQIYEQYF. In DNA, the CDR3 is TGTGCCAGCAGCGAACTAGCGGGAGGACAAATCTACGAGCAGTACTTC.

This clone was detected a few times. The chain couples TRBV19 to TRBJ1-4, with unresolved D. Germline assignment: CDR1 LNHDA and CDR2 SQIVND (reference sequence). The V and J ends lost 5 bases and 0 bases respectively, with 13 bases between them. This CDR3 region has 16 residues. The CDR3 coding sequence is TGTGCCAGTAGTCCTACCGTAGGCACAACTAATGAAAAACTGTTTTTT. Translating gives CASSPTVGTTNEKLFF.

The rearrangement uses TRBV5-1 and TRBJ2-1; 9 nucleotides agree with TRBD2. This CDR3 is 16 amino acids long. J lost 4 bases, V lost 4 bases, and 9 bases had no gene match. Germline lookup yields CDR1 SGHRS and CDR2 YFSETQ. The chain's CDR3 is CASSPGSSGGYNEQFF. In nucleotides, the CDR3 is TGCGCCAGCAGCCCCGGGAGTAGCGGGGGTTACAATGAGCAGTTCTTC.

This clone was found a few times. The chain employs TRBV5-4 and TRBJ1-1; possibly TRBD1 for D (6 bases). The V and J ends lost 3 bases and 2 bases respectively, with 11 bases between them. The germline V gene encodes CDR1 SGHNT and CDR2 YYREEE (reference sequence). The CDR3 covers 14 residues. Written as DNA, the CDR3 is TGTGCCAGCAGCTCCGGACAGATCAACACTGAAGCTTTCTTT. This translates into CASSSGQINTEAFF.

About this clone: Possible read error: a much larger clone is one base away. The J gene is TRBJ2-2, the V gene TRBV28; TRBD1 might be the D (6 bases). There are 13 residues in the CDR3. Germline lookup yields CDR1 MDHEN and CDR2 SYDVKM. V was clipped by 6 bases and J by 7 bases, with 12 bases between them. CDR3 in DNA: TGTGCCAGCAGCGTACAGGGCATCGGGGAGCTGTTTTTT. Translating it yields CASSVQGIGELFF.

The chain employs TRBV7-2 and TRBJ2-2, with TRBD2 as a possible D gene (5 bases). CDR1 is SGHTA, CDR2 FQGNSA, per germline. The CDR3 contains 15 residues. V lost 5 bases to trimming and J lost 5 bases, with 15 bases between them. This chain's CDR3 is CASSTQEVGTGELFF. CDR3 in DNA: TGTGCCAGCAGCACCCAGGAGGTTGGGACCGGGGAGCTGTTTTTT.

The rearrangement joins TRBV7-2 to TRBJ2-7; a possible D gene is TRBD2 (6 bases). The CDR3 extends over 15 amino acids. From germline, CDR1 is SGHTA and CDR2 FQGNSA. The V end lost 4 bases, the J end lost 4 bases, and 17 bases lay between the germline ends. CDR3: CASSSVPRGVYEQYF. In DNA, the CDR3 is TGTGCCAGCAGCTCGGTCCCCCGCGGGGTGTACGAGCAGTACTTC.

This chain joins TRBV5-1 and TRBJ2-1; 10 bases agree with TRBD2. CDR3 size: 17 residues. The V gene end was trimmed by 0 bases and the J gene end by 4 bases; junction bases not matched to a gene: 7. The germline V gene has CDR1 SGHRS and CDR2 YFSETQ. CDR3 DNA: TGCGCCAGCAGCTTGGAGAAAGCGGGGGGGCTATACAATGAGCAGTTCTTC. Amino acid sequence: CASSLEKAGGLYNEQFF.

The chain carries TRBV30 and TRBJ1-2, with TRBD1 identical over 7 bases. Germline loops: CDR1 GTSNPN, CDR2 SVGIG (reference sequence). The CDR3 runs 14 residues. The J segment lost 4 bases and the V segment lost 2 bases, leaving 7 bases of the junction unmatched. The CDR3 coding sequence is TGTGCCTGGAGTCCTCAGGGGGTTAGCTATGGCTACACCTTC. Protein: CAWSPQGVSYGYTF.

CDR3 sequence (DNA): TGTGCCAGCAGTACCGGGGTATCTGAAGCTTTCTTT. Protein sequence: CASSTGVSEAFF. The gene calls are TRBV28 and TRBJ1-1; no firm D call. Deletions cut 5 bases from V and 6 bases from J, with 10 bases between. The germline V gene encodes CDR1 MDHEN and CDR2 SYDVKM. CDR3 length equals 12 residues. The full variable domain, its missing parts supplied by reference TRBV28 and TRBJ1-1, is DVKVTQSSRYLVKRTGEKVFLECVQDMDHENMFWYRQDPGLGLRLIYFSYDVKMKEKGDIPEGYSVSREKKERFSLILESASTNQTSMYLCASSTGVSEAFFGQGTRLTVV.

This clone came up a few times. The chain carries TRBV7-6 and TRBJ1-1, with D unresolved. Germline CDR1 and CDR2: SGHVS and FNYEAQ. The V end lost 0 bases, the J end lost 1 base, and 6 bases lay between the germline ends. The CDR3 has 14 residues. The CDR3 bases are TGTGCCAGCAGCTTAGCTAGCAGGAACACTGAAGCTTTCTTT. Amino acids: CASSLASRNTEAFF.

The chain joins TRBV10-1 to TRBJ1-1; D not certain. The germline V and J ends were trimmed by 6 bases and 2 bases, with 10 bases remaining between them. There are 13 residues in the CDR3. Germline CDR1 WNHNN, CDR2 SYGVQD (reference sequence). The CDR3 nucleotides are TGCGCCAGCAGGGCTAACCATAACACTGAAGCTTTCTTT. Protein sequence: CASRANHNTEAFF.

This clone occurred once. The CDR3 loop is CATRTTGLSTDTQYF. Written as DNA, the CDR3 is TGTGCCACCCGTACTACTGGACTGAGCACAGATACGCAGTATTTT. The V and J genes are TRBV2 and TRBJ2-3; D may be TRBD2 (5 bases). The length of the CDR3 is 15 residues. The V and J ends lost 10 bases and 0 bases respectively, with 17 bases between them. CDR1 is SNHLY and CDR2 is FYNNEI in the germline V gene. Together with reference TRBV2 and TRBJ2-3, the CDR3 gives the full variable domain: EPEVTQTPSHQVTQMGQEVILRCVPISNHLYFYWYRQILGQKVEFLVSFYNNEISEKSEIFDDQFSVERPDGSNFTLKIRSTKLEDSAMYFCATRTTGLSTDTQYFGPGTRLTVL.

The chain employs TRBV27 and TRBJ1-1; TRBD1 agrees at 9 bases. CDR3 length: 11 residues. Germline V gives CDR1 MNHEY, CDR2 SMNVEV (reference sequence). V lost 10 bases and J lost 9; bases outside the gene matches: 6. The CDR3 coding sequence is TGTGCCACCCGGGACAGGGTTCAAGCTTTCTTT. Its translation: CATRDRVQAFF.

The chain links TRBV2 to TRBJ1-1, with 9 bases aligning to TRBD1. The CDR3 has 13 residues. V lost 5 bases to trimming and J lost 8 bases; unmatched junction nucleotides: 6. Germline-derived CDR1 and CDR2 are SNHLY and FYNNEI. The DNA of the CDR3 is TGTGCCAGCAGTCCATACAGGGGGCTGGAAGCTTTCTTT. Protein sequence: CASSPYRGLEAFF.